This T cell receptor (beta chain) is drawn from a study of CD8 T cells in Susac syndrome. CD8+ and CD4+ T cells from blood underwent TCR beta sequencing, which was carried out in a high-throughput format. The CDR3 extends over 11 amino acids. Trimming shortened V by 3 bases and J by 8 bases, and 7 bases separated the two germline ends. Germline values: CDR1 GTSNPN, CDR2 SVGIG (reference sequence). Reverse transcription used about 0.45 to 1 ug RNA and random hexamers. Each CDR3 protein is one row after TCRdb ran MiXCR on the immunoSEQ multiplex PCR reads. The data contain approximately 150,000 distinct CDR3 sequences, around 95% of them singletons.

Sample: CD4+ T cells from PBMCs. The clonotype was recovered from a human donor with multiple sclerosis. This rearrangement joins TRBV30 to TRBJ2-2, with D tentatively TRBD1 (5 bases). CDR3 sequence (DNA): TGTGCCTGGAGCCGACAGGGGGAGCTGTTTTTT. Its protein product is CAWSRQGELFF.